Following are 2 T cell receptor beta chains from one sample sequenced in a study of blood T cell repertoires in COVID-19. Sequencing was performed with immunoSEQ multiplex PCR; in TCRdb, only in-frame clones are kept and a portion is missing. The sample lists 45,000 to 55,000 clones, about 86% seen once, with about an eighth in the top ten. The sample consisted of peripheral blood. The source is a man between 65 and 80 years old with active COVID-19.

This sequence joins TRBV7-3 and TRBJ2-7; the D gene is possibly TRBD1 (5 bases). The germline V gene encodes CDR1 SGHTA and CDR2 FQGTGA. This CDR3 has 13 amino acids. V was pared by 4 bases and J by 6 bases, with 13 bases between. The CDR3 DNA sequence: TGTGCCAGCAGCTCCGACAGAGTTGGCGAGCAGTACTTC. The encoded protein is CASSSDRVGEQYF.

This clone was picked up a small number of times. The V call is TRBV6-5, the J call TRBJ1-6; no definite D call. Germline V gene sequence: CDR1 MNHEY, CDR2 SVGAGI. The CDR3 consists of 12 residues. Trimming pared 5 bases from V and 8 bases from J, leaving 7 bases between. CDR3: CASSPFDSPLHF. Here the CDR3 DNA reads TGTGCCAGCAGTCCCTTCGATTCACCCCTCCACTTT.